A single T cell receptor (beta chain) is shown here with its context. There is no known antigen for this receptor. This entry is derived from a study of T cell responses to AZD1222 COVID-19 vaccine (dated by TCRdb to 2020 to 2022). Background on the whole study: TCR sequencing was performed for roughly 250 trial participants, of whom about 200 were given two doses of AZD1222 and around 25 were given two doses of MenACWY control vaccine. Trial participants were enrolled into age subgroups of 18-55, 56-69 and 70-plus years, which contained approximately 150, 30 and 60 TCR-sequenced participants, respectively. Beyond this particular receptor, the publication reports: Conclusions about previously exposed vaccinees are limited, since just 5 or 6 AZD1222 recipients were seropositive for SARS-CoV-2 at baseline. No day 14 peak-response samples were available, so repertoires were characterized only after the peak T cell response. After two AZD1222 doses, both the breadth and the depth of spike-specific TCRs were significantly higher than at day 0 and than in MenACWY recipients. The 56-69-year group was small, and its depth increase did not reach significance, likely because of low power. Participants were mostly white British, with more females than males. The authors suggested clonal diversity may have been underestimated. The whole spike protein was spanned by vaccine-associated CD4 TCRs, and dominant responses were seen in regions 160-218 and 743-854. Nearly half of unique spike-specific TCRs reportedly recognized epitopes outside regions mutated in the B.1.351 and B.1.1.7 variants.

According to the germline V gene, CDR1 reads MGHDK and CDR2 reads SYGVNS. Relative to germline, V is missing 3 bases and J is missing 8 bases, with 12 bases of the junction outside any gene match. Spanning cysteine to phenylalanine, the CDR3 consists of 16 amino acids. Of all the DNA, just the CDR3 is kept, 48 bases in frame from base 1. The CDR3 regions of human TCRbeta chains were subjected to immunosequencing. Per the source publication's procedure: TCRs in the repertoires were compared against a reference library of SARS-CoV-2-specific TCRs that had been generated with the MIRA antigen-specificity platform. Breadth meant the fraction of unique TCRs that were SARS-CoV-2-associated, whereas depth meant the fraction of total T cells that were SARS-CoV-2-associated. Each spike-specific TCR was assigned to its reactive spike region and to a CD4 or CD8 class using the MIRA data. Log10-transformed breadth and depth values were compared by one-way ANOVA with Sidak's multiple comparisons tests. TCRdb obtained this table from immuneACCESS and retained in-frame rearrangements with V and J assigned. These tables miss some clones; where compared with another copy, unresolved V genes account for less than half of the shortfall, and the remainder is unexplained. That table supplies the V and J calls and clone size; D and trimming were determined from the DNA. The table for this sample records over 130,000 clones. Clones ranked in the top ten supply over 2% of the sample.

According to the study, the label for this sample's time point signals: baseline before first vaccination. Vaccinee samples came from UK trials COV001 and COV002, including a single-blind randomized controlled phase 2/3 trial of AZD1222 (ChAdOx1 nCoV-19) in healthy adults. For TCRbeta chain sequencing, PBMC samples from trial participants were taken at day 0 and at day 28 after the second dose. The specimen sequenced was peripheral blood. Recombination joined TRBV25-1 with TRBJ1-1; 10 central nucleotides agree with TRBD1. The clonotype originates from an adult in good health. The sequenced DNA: TGTGCCAGCAGTGAGGGGACAGGGGCCGCCCTCGGGGAAGCTTTCTTT. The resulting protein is CASSEGTGAALGEAFF.